This is a list of T cell receptor beta chains from one sample in a study of Tregs in tolerant kidney transplant recipients. The repertoire was sequenced with immunoSEQ multiplex PCR; TCRdb's copy has only in-frame clones and lacks some. The sample lists approximately 260,000 clones; about 80% were seen once. Sample: CD4+ T cells from blood. The source is a human donor in good health. The CDR3 runs from the conserved cysteine through the conserved F or W.

j_call | v_call | cdr3_aa
TRBJ1-2 | TRBV27 | CASSFPVVDYGYTF
TRBJ2-4 | TRBV11-2 | CASSPKGMLAGAKNIQYF
TRBJ2-5 | TRBV7-2 | CASSRQDRGGETQYF
TRBJ1-6 | TRBV6-5 | CASSSDRGFSPLHF
TRBJ1-3 | TRBV5-6 | CASSFEGAFSGNTIYF
TRBJ1-1 | TRBV5-1 | CASSLGGTANTEAFF
TRBJ1-1 | TRBV10-3 | CAISESGLGNTEAFF
NA | TRBV5-1 | CASSFQGTYEQYF
TRBJ1-1 | TRBV18 | CASSLQRNTEAFF
TRBJ1-2 | TRBV9 | CASSVDQGLGYGYTF
TRBJ2-7 | TRBV6-1 | CASSGAAQGDVWQYF
TRBJ2-4 | TRBV13 | CASSLRTSELLAKNIQYF
TRBJ1-5 | TRBV2 | CASTSGTGDQPQHF
TRBJ1-5 | TRBV2 | CAIREGVLSNQPQHF
TRBJ1-1 | TRBV19 | CASSIQGRRTNTEAFF
TRBJ2-5 | TRBV7-2 | CASSPGLAVQETQYF
TRBJ1-1 | TRBV7-9 | CASSLASGNTEAFF
TRBJ2-1 | TRBV15 | CATSRDRGAKHNEQFF
TRBJ2-5 | TRBV14 | CASSYIGTVETQYF
TRBJ1-5 | TRBV10-3 | CAIRAGGEPQHF
TRBJ2-3 | TRBV5-1 | CASIVGTGVGTDTQYF
TRBJ1-1 | TRBV5-1 | CASSFSIRQGNTEAFF
TRBJ1-2 | TRBV2 | CASSLVQGRGEGYTF
TRBJ1-4 | TRBV7-9 | CASSLQGGRKKLFF
TRBJ1-2 | TRBV29-1 | CSVDINARVVGYTF
TRBJ2-7 | TRBV27 | CASSRFFSGKETEQYF
TRBJ2-5 | TRBV5-1 | CASSLGGAEETQYF
TRBJ2-1 | TRBV10-2 | CASRGLAGINEQFF
TRBJ2-3 | TRBV11-3 | CASSPRQGSDTQYF
TRBJ2-1 | TRBV5-1 | CASSLGPGNEQFF
TRBJ1-4 | TRBV11-2 | CASSLGIGFTNEKLFF
TRBJ1-2 | TRBV7-8 | CASSLAAASVGYTF
TRBJ2-3 | TRBV18 | CASSRTAADTQYF
TRBJ1-5 | TRBV19 | CASSTTGVPNQPQHF
TRBJ2-3 | TRBV14 | CASSQEFGLMSLSTDTQYF
TRBJ2-2 | TRBV7-7 | CASSPRRLAGDTGELFF
TRBJ2-2 | TRBV6-5 | CASSPLWTSPGELFF
TRBJ1-2 | TRBV2 | CASTQILPYGYTF
TRBJ2-7 | TRBV28 | CASSFPWGGRFDYEQYF
TRBJ1-1 | TRBV5-1 | CASSLLNGGTEAFF
TRBJ1-4 | TRBV4-1 | CASSHLGQGLREKLFF
TRBJ2-1 | TRBV2 | CASSNDRGSYNEQFF
TRBJ2-1 | TRBV18 | CASSPTLLAGGPNEQFF
TRBJ2-1 | TRBV9 | CASRQGTSGSYEQFF
TRBJ1-2 | TRBV6-5 | CASSLDTGGPGYTF
TRBJ1-1 | TRBV6-6 | CASSFDPGMNTEAFF
TRBJ1-6 | TRBV18 | CASSPRTGGNSPLHF
TRBJ1-3 | TRBV5-1 | CASSSDAPGGRGTIYF
TRBJ2-1 | TRBV29-1 | CSVVPGGTEQFF